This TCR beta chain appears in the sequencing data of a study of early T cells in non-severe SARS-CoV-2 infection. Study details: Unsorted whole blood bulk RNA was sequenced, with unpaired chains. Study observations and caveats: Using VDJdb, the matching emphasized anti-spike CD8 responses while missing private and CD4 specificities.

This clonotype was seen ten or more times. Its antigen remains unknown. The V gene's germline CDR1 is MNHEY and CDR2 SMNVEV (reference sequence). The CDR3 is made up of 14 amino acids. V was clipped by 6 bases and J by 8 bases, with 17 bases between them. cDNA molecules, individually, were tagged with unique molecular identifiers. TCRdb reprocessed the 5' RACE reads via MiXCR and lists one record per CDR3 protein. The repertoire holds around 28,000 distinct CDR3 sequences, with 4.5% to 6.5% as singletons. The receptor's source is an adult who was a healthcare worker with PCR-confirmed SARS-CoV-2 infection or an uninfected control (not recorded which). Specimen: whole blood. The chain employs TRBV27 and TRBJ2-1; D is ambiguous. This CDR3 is CASRRASPLDEQFF. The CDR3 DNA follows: TGTGCCAGCAGACGGGCTAGTCCTCTTGATGAGCAGTTCTTC.